The clone carrying this TCR beta chain was observed at least ten times. What it binds is not known. Amplification of TCR beta CDR3 regions was performed using RNA transcripts as template. The TCR CDR3 was amplified in a first-round RT-PCR using the HTBI primer set. TCRdb analysed the multiplex PCR reads with MiXCR anew, one entry per CDR3 protein. This table holds about 270,000 distinct CDR3 sequences, roughly 22% found once. The V gene lost 2 bases and the J gene lost 5 bases, with 16 bases spanning the gap. Germline assignment: CDR1 DFQATT and CDR2 SNEGSKA (reference sequence). The CDR3 loop spans 15 amino acids. This record belongs to a study of T cells in Graves' hyperthyroidism and ophthalmopathy. Background on the study: At initial diagnosis, before any treatment had begun, peripheral blood was obtained. Findings of the study overall: The model forecast ophthalmopathy, anticipating it by a median around 6.5 months before onset. Most thyroid-expanded clonotypes above 0.001 were also found in blood. Ophthalmopathy and stable hyperthyroidism were told apart by a 13 V-J model.

The source material was blood. The chain links TRBV20-1 to TRBJ2-1; D may be TRBD2 (6 bases). The origin of this receptor is a man aged 25-45 years with Graves' ophthalmopathy. The CDR3: CSARRTGSSHNEQFF. Written as DNA, the CDR3 is TGCAGTGCTAGAAGGACCGGGAGCTCTCACAATGAGCAGTTCTTC.